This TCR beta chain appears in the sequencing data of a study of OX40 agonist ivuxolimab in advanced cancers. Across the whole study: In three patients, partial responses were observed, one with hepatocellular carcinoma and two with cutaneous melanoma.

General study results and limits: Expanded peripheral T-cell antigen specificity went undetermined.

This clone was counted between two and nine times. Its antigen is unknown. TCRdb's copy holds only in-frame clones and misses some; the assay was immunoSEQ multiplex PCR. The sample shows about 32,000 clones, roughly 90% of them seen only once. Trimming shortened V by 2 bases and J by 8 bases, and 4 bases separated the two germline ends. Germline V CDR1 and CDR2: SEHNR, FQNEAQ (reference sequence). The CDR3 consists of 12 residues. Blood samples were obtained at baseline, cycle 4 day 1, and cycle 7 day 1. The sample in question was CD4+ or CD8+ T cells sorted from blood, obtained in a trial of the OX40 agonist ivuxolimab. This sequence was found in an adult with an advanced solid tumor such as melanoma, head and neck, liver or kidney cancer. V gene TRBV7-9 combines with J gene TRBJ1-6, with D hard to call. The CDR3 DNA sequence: TGTGCCAGCAGCTTAATGGATTCACCCCTCCACTTT. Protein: CASSLMDSPLHF.